This entry describes one T cell receptor beta chain. The antigen remains undetermined. The data were taken from a study of T cells in narcolepsy. About the research overall: Patients with NT1 or NT2 and healthy control donors were enrolled. Findings of the study overall: Autoreactive clonotypes reportedly recurred in blood of same and different patients, not controls.

Measured with immunoSEQ multiplex PCR; TCRdb has only the in-frame clones, and not every one. The table lists about 31,000 clones, around 80% of them singletons. The sequenced sample consisted of CD45RA- memory CD4+ T cells from PBMCs. The receptor's source is a human donor with narcolepsy.

CDR3 nucleotide sequence: TGTGCCAGCAGTTTTGTCGGGACAGGGAACTACGAGCAGTACTTC. This sequence encodes CASSFVGTGNYEQYF. This rearrangement joins TRBV27 to TRBJ2-7; 9 positions agree with TRBD1. V shed 3 bases, J shed 3 bases, and the junction held 6 bases outside the gene matches. Germline CDR1 MNHEY, CDR2 SMNVEV (reference sequence). This CDR3 is built from 15 residues.